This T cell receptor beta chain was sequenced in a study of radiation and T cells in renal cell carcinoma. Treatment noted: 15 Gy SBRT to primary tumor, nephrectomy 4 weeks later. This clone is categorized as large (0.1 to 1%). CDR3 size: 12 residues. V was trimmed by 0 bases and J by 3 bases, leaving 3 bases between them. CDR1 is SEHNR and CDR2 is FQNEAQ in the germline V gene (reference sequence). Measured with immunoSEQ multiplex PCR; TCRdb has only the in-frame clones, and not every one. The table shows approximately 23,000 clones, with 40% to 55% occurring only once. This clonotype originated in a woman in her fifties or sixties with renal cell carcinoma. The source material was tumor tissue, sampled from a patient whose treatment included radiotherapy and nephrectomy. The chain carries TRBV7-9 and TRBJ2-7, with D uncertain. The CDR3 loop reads CASSLAFYEQYF. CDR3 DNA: TGTGCCAGCAGCTTAGCCTTCTACGAGCAGTACTTC.